The 29 T cell receptor beta chains below come from one sample, sequenced in a study of blood T cell repertoires in COVID-19. Sequencing used immunoSEQ multiplex PCR; TCRdb keeps in-frame clones, though not all of them. The table lists about 200,000 clones, 70% to 90% of them singletons. Sequencing used peripheral blood. These receptors all come from a middle-aged man with acute or convalescent COVID-19.

The rearrangement uses TRBV27 and TRBJ2-3, with TRBD2 identical over 7 bases. Per germline, CDR1 MNHEY and CDR2 SMNVEV (reference sequence). Unmatched junction bases numbered 8, after V lost 3 bases and J lost 5 bases. CDR3 length: 15 residues. In nucleotides, the CDR3 is TGTGCCAGCAGTTTTTCGGGGGAGGGAGGAGATACGCAGTATTTT. As protein: CASSFSGEGGDTQYF.

This clone has more than one count but fewer than ten. The rearrangement joins TRBV7-9 to TRBJ1-2; TRBD1 agrees at 7 bases. V trimming: 2 bases; J trimming: 4 bases; junction bases outside the gene matches: 4. Germline CDR1 is SEHNR and CDR2 is FQNEAQ (reference sequence). This CDR3 is built from 14 residues. In nucleotides, the CDR3 is TGTGCCAGCAGCTTACTAGGACAGGTCTATGGCTACACCTTC. Its protein product is CASSLLGQVYGYTF.

CDR3 bases: TGTGCCAGCAGCTTAGGCGAGGGGAGGGAGCAGTACTTC. This codes for CASSLGEGREQYF. The chain is built from TRBV7-9 and TRBJ2-7; D is possibly TRBD2 (6 bases). Germline V gene lookup returns CDR1 SEHNR and CDR2 FQNEAQ (reference sequence). The CDR3 totals 13 residues. V was clipped by 1 base and J by 7 bases, with 11 bases between them.

The chain links TRBV6-6 to TRBJ2-7, with 11 bases fitting TRBD1. Trimming at V came to 6 bases and at J to 2 bases, leaving 3 bases not matched to a gene. The CDR3 runs to 14 residues. Germline values: CDR1 MNHNY, CDR2 SVGAGI (reference sequence). CDR3 in DNA: TGTGCCAGCAGATCGGGACAGGGGGCCTACGAGCAGTACTTC. It yields the protein CASRSGQGAYEQYF.

This chain connects TRBV11-1 to TRBJ2-1; TRBD2 matches 8 bases. The CDR3 length is 13 residues. Germline assignment: CDR1 SGHAT and CDR2 FQDESV (reference sequence). With 4 bases clipped from V and 16 bases from J, the junction kept 12 bases outside the gene matches. In DNA form, the CDR3 reads TGTGCCAGCAGCTCCCGGGGGCGAGCGGGAGTATTCTTC. Its translation: CASSSRGRAGVFF.

This clone has just one count. The CDR3 DNA sequence: TGTGCCAGCAGCCAAGGGGCAGGGGGGCAGAACACTGAAGCTTTCTTT. Translating it yields CASSQGAGGQNTEAFF. This chain joins TRBV4-2 and TRBJ1-1; TRBD1 agrees at 7 bases. CDR1 and CDR2 from the germline V gene are LGHNA and YNFKEQ. The V and J ends lost 1 base and 1 base, in that order; junction bases with no gene match: 6. The CDR3 is made up of 16 amino acids.

In regard to this clone: The sample contains more than one DNA sequence encoding this CDR3. The chain uses TRBV5-1 and TRBJ1-4, with D possibly matching TRBD1 (5 bases). The CDR3 sequence is 14 residues long. The germline V gene has CDR1 SGHRS and CDR2 YFSETQ. V lost 0 bases and J lost 8, with 11 bases in between. For the CDR3, the DNA is TGCGCCAGCAGCTTGGGGCAGGGAAACGAAAAACTGTTTTTT. Protein product: CASSLGQGNEKLFF.

This clone was detected once. J is TRBJ2-3 and V is TRBV29-1; tentative D call: TRBD2 (6 bases). The V gene lost 5 bases and the J gene lost 9 bases, with 18 bases spanning the gap. Germline V CDR1 and CDR2: SQVTM, ANQGSEA. This CDR3 contains 13 residues. This CDR3 is CSVLGQAGLTQYF. DNA for the CDR3: TGCAGCGTTCTCGGTCAGGCGGGACTCACGCAGTATTTT.

The chain combines TRBV27 with TRBJ2-5, with D possibly matching TRBD1 (6 bases). The V end lost 6 bases, the J end lost 1 base, and 12 bases lay between the germline ends. Germline V gene sequence: CDR1 MNHEY, CDR2 SMNVEV (reference sequence). The CDR3 has 14 residues. CDR3 residues: CASSGTYPQETQYF. As DNA, the CDR3 is TGTGCCAGCAGCGGGACATACCCCCAAGAGACCCAGTACTTC.

V is TRBV18 and J is TRBJ1-5; D is perhaps TRBD1 (5 bases). CDR3 length: 16 residues. V gave up 4 bases and J gave up 1 base, with 14 bases separating them. In germline, CDR1 is KGHSH, CDR2 LQKENI. This CDR3 reads CASSQGPRRSNQPQHF. The CDR3 DNA reads TGTGCCAGCTCACAGGGGCCGAGGAGAAGCAATCAGCCCCAGCATTTT.

The chain combines TRBV4-1 with TRBJ2-7; the D gene is possibly TRBD2 (6 bases). This CDR3 region has 16 residues. Germline V CDR1 and CDR2: MGHRA, YSYEKL. The V end lost 1 base, the J end lost 3 bases, and 16 bases lay between the germline ends. CDR3 sequence reads: CASSQVLGTEGYEQYF. The CDR3 DNA reads as TGCGCCAGCAGCCAAGTTTTAGGGACTGAGGGCTACGAGCAGTACTTC.

This chain links TRBV24-1 with TRBJ2-1; 8 positions agree with TRBD1. Germline V lookup: CDR1 KGHDR, CDR2 SFDVKD. The CDR3 is 15 residues long. V lost 1 base and J lost 8; bases outside the gene matches: 6. The CDR3 DNA reads TGTGCCACCAGTGATTTAGGCAGGGGGCCAGATGAGCAGTTCTTC. Protein product: CATSDLGRGPDEQFF.

This clone was detected once. The J gene is TRBJ2-7, the V gene TRBV11-2, with D maybe TRBD1 (5 bases). V dropped 1 base and J dropped 2 bases, with 12 bases sitting between them. The CDR3 has 15 amino acids. Per germline, CDR1 SGHAT and CDR2 FQNNGV. The CDR3: CASSLGGRAPYEQYF. CDR3 bases: TGTGCCAGCAGCTTAGGGGGCCGGGCCCCCTACGAGCAGTACTTC. The full variable domain, rest sourced from reference TRBV11-2 and TRBJ2-7, is EAGVAQSPRYKIIEKRQSVAFWCNPISGHATLYWYQQILGQGPKLLIQFQNNGVVDDSQLPKDRFSAERLKGVDSTLKIQPAKLEDSAVYLCASSLGGRAPYEQYFGPGTRLTVT.

The chain recombines TRBV30 with TRBJ1-2, with D hard to call. V lost 1 base and J 1 base, leaving 13 bases between the germline ends. Germline CDR1 is GTSNPN and CDR2 is SVGIG (reference sequence). The CDR3 spans 15 residues. CDR3 coding DNA: TGTGCCTGGAGTGCCGGAGGCCTTTTTAACTATGGCTACACCTTC. It specifies CAWSAGGLFNYGYTF.

This chain connects TRBV4-3 to TRBJ2-7, with a possible D match to TRBD2 (5 bases). V was cut by 8 bases and J by 5 bases, with 16 bases left in between. CDR1 is LGHNA, CDR2 YSLEER, per germline. The CDR3 contains 13 residues. The CDR3 protein is CASGGKDGNEQYF. The CDR3 DNA reads as TGCGCCAGCGGAGGAAAGGACGGGAACGAGCAGTACTTC.

The genes are TRBV9 and TRBJ2-5; the match to TRBD2 covers 9 bases. This CDR3 region has 14 residues. Germline trimming cut 3 bases from V and 4 bases from J; bases unmatched to any gene: 4. Germline-derived CDR1 and CDR2 are SGDLS and YYNGEE. The CDR3 is CASSAGLAGETQYF. In nucleotides, the CDR3 is TGTGCCAGCAGCGCGGGACTAGCTGGAGAGACCCAGTACTTC. The full variable domain, with the rest looked up from reference TRBV9 and TRBJ2-5, is DSGVTQTPKHLITATGQRVTLRCSPRSGDLSVYWYQQSLDQGLQFLIQYYNGEERAKGNILERFSAQQFPDLHSELNLSSLELGDSALYFCASSAGLAGETQYFGPGTRLLVL.

This sequence joins TRBV2 and TRBJ1-6, with 9 bases matching TRBD1. The V segment lost 6 bases and the J segment 7 bases; nucleotides outside the gene matches: 10. This CDR3 has 16 residues. CDR1 and CDR2 (germline): SNHLY, FYNNEI. The CDR3 sequence: CASRAQGAGVNSPLHF. The CDR3 nucleotides read TGTGCCAGCAGAGCACAGGGGGCAGGTGTAAATTCACCCCTCCACTTT.

The V gene is TRBV15, the J gene TRBJ1-3; tentative D call: TRBD1 (6 bases). The V and J ends lost 2 bases and 7 bases respectively, with 12 bases between them. This CDR3 region has 14 residues. Germline-derived CDR1 and CDR2 are LNHNV and YYDKDF (reference sequence). The CDR3 here is CATSRLSTGNTIYF. The CDR3 bases are TGTGCCACCAGCAGATTGTCAACAGGGAACACCATATATTTT.

The chain has TRBV7-2 and TRBJ2-3; possible D gene TRBD2, 5 bases. CDR3 size: 14 residues. V was pared by 7 bases and J by 3 bases, with 14 bases between. CDR1 is SGHTA, CDR2 FQGNSA, per germline. The CDR3 DNA reads as TGTGCCAGCACCCCCTTAACTAGTACAGATACGCAGTATTTT. It encodes CASTPLTSTDTQYF.

The chain combines TRBV27 with TRBJ2-7; D may be TRBD2 (6 bases). The length of the CDR3 is 14 residues. Germline V gene sequence: CDR1 MNHEY, CDR2 SMNVEV (reference sequence). V was clipped by 5 bases and J by 2 bases, with 13 bases between them. CDR3 protein: CASSPLGGPYEQYF. The CDR3 DNA is TGTGCCAGCAGTCCCCTGGGGGGACCCTACGAGCAGTACTTC.

This clone was recorded a few times. The chain has TRBV5-1 and TRBJ2-2, with 10 bases matching TRBD1. Germline V gene lookup returns CDR1 SGHRS and CDR2 YFSETQ. The CDR3 covers 16 residues. V trimming: 4 bases; J trimming: 5 bases; junction bases outside the gene matches: 8. CDR3 nucleotides: TGCGCCAGCAGCAGGACAGGGGGTTCGAGGACCGGGGAGCTGTTTTTT. It codes for CASSRTGGSRTGELFF.

The gene calls are TRBV27 and TRBJ2-1, with a weak D call TRBD2 (6 bases). V was cut by 3 bases and J by 0 bases, with 9 bases left in between. This CDR3 comprises 15 residues. Germline CDR1 and CDR2: MNHEY and SMNVEV (reference sequence). The CDR3 is CASSFTGGSYNEQFF. CDR3 DNA sequence: TGTGCCAGCAGTTTCACCGGGGGCTCCTACAATGAGCAGTTCTTC.

This chain joins TRBV5-4 and TRBJ2-3; 9 bases are a match to TRBD2. CDR1 and CDR2 (germline): SGHNT, YYREEE (reference sequence). CDR3 length: 13 amino acids. J gave up 7 bases and V 3 bases, and 3 bases lay outside the gene matches. In DNA form, the CDR3 reads TGTGCCAGCAGCTGGACTAGCGCGAATACGCAGTATTTT. This translates into CASSWTSANTQYF.

The chain joins TRBV18 to TRBJ1-2; a weak D match, TRBD1 (5 bases). The CDR3 runs to 14 residues. Trimming cost V 3 bases and J 4 bases, with 12 bases left between them. Germline CDR1 is KGHSH and CDR2 is LQKENI. The CDR3 sequence: CASSPSLDIYGYTF. The CDR3 coding sequence is TGTGCCAGCTCACCCTCCCTGGACATCTATGGCTACACCTTC.

The chain carries TRBV16 and TRBJ2-7; D unresolved. Germline CDR1 and CDR2: KGHSY and FQNENV. CDR3 length: 11 residues. V was cut by 3 bases and J by 3 bases, with 3 bases left in between. The CDR3 spells CASSHGYEQYF. DNA of the CDR3: TGTGCCAGCAGCCACGGCTACGAGCAGTACTTC.

This chain uses TRBV9 with TRBJ2-7, with TRBD1 as a possible D gene (5 bases). From germline, CDR1 is SGDLS and CDR2 YYNGEE. The CDR3 is 13 residues long. The ends were cut back, 0 bases at V and 6 bases at J, with 10 bases in the middle. Written as DNA, the CDR3 is TGTGCCAGCAGCGTAGAGGGGATTGGCGAGCAGTACTTC. This gives the protein CASSVEGIGEQYF.

This chain uses TRBV20-1 with TRBJ2-7, with TRBD2 matching over 7 bases. CDR1 is DFQATT and CDR2 is SNEGSKA in the germline V gene (reference sequence). Trimming at V came to 5 bases and at J to 3 bases, leaving 10 bases not matched to a gene. The CDR3 has 14 amino acids. CDR3 sequence: CSARVWGLNYEQYF. In DNA, the CDR3 is TGCAGTGCTCGTGTGTGGGGACTAAACTACGAGCAGTACTTC.

This rearrangement joins TRBV7-3 to TRBJ2-6; no reliable D call. Trimming shortened V by 4 bases and J by 2 bases, and 9 bases separated the two germline ends. The CDR3 sequence is 15 residues long. From germline, CDR1 is SGHTA and CDR2 FQGTGA. DNA for the CDR3: TGTGCCAGCAGCTCCCCGGTAACTGGGGCCAACGTCCTGACTTTC. Translating it yields CASSSPVTGANVLTF. Drawing the rest from reference TRBV7-3 and TRBJ2-6, the complete variable domain is GAGVSQTPSNKVTEKGKYVELRCDPISGHTALYWYRQSLGQGPEFLIYFQGTGAADDSGLPNDRFFAVRPEGSVSTLKIQRTERGDSAVYLCASSSPVTGANVLTFGAGSRLTVL.

This sequence joins TRBV19 and TRBJ1-1, with unresolved D. The CDR3 is made up of 13 amino acids. The germline V gene encodes CDR1 LNHDA and CDR2 SQIVND (reference sequence). Deletions cut 10 bases from V and 0 bases from J, with 12 bases between. The CDR3 DNA sequence: TGTGCCACCAATACCTATCTGAACACTGAAGCTTTCTTT. Amino acid sequence: CATNTYLNTEAFF.